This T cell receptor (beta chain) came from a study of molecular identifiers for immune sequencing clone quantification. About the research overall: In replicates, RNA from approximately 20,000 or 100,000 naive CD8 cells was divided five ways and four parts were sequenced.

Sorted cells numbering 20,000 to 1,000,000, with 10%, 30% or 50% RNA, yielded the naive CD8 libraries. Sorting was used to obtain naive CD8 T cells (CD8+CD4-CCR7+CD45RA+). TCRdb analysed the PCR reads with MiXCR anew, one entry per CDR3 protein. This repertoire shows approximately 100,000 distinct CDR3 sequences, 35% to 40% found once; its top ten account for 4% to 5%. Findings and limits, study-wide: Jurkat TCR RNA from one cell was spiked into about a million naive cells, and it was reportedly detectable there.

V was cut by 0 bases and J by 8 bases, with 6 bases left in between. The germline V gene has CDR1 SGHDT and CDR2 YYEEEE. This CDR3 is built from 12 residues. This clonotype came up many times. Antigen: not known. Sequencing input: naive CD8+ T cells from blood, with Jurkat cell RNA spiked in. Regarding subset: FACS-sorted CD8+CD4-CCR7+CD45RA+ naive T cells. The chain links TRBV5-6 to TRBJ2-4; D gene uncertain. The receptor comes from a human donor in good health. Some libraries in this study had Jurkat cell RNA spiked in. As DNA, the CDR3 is TGTGCCAGCAGCTTGGGGTTTGACATTCAGTACTTC. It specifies CASSLGFDIQYF.